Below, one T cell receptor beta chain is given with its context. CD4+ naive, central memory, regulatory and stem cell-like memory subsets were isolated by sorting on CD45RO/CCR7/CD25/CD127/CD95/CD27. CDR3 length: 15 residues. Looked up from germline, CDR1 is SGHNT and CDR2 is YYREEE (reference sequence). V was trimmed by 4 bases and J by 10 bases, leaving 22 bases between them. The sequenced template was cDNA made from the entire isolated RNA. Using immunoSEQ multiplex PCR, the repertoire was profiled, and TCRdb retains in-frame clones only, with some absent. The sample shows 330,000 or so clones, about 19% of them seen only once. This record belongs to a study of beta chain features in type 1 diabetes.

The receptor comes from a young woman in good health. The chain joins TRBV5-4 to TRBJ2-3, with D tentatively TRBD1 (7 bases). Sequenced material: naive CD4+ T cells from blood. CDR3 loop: CASSQGGLGPKAQYF. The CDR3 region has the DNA TGTGCCAGCAGCCAGGGGGGACTTGGTCCCAAGGCGCAGTATTTT. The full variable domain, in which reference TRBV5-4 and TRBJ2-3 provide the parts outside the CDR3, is ETGVTQSPTHLIKTRGQQVTLRCSSQSGHNTVSWYQQALGQGPQFIFQYYREEENGRGNFPPRFSGLQFPNYSSELNVNALELDDSALYLCASSQGGLGPKAQYFGPGTRLTVL.